Each of the 10 T cell receptor beta chains below was sequenced from the same sample in a study of blood T cell repertoires in COVID-19. The repertoire was sequenced with immunoSEQ multiplex PCR; TCRdb's copy has only in-frame clones and lacks some. There are 17,000 or so clones in the sample; around 92% occur only once, and 7.2% lies in the top ten. The sequencing input was peripheral blood. Source of these receptors: a human donor in a cohort sampled during active COVID-19.

This clone was found once. J is TRBJ1-5 and V is TRBV6-2 or TRBV6-3; D is perhaps TRBD1 (5 bases). CDR3 length: 17 residues. V dropped 2 bases and J dropped 0 bases, with 14 bases sitting between them. Looked up from germline, CDR1 is MNHEY and CDR2 is SVGEGT. CDR3: CASSYRGRPPSNQPQHF. The CDR3 coding sequence is TGTGCCAGCAGTTACAGGGGTCGGCCACCTAGCAATCAGCCCCAGCATTTT.

The gene calls are TRBV25-1 and TRBJ1-3; D is undetermined. CDR1 is MGHDK and CDR2 is SYGVNS in the germline V gene. The V end lost 1 base, the J end lost 4 bases, and 8 bases lay between the germline ends. This CDR3 has 14 amino acids. The CDR3: CASSEWEQGNTIYF. CDR3 in DNA: TGTGCCAGCAGTGAATGGGAGCAGGGAAACACCATATATTTT. Together with reference TRBV25-1 and TRBJ1-3, the CDR3 gives the full variable domain: EADIYQTPRYLVIGTGKKITLECSQTMGHDKMYWYQQDPGMELHLIHYSYGVNSTEKGDLSSESTVSRIRTEHFPLTLESARPSHTSQYLCASSEWEQGNTIYFGEGSWLTVV.

The rearrangement joins TRBV3-1 (or the pseudogene TRBV3-2) to TRBJ2-1, with D possibly matching TRBD1 (6 bases). CDR3 length: 16 residues. V gave up 4 bases and J gave up 7 bases, with 20 bases separating them. Germline lookup yields CDR1 LGHDT and CDR2 YNNKEL (reference sequence). CDR3 nucleotides: TGTGCCAGCAGCCGGGTTAATGGCAGGGGACGTAATGAGCAGTTCTTC. Its protein is CASSRVNGRGRNEQFF.

This chain uses TRBV19 with TRBJ2-7; 13 bases agree with TRBD2. V shed 5 bases, J shed 3 bases, and the junction held 7 bases outside the gene matches. Germline CDR1 is LNHDA and CDR2 is SQIVND (reference sequence). The CDR3 totals 16 residues. The CDR3 here is CASSHRTSGRIYEQYF. Here the CDR3 DNA reads TGTGCCAGTAGTCACCGGACTAGCGGGAGAATCTACGAGCAGTACTTC.

This clone was picked up a small number of times. The chain carries TRBV6-5 and TRBJ1-1; D might be TRBD1 (6 bases). With 6 bases removed from V and 1 base from J, the gap between germline ends came to 9 bases. Germline values: CDR1 MNHEY, CDR2 SVGAGI. The CDR3 covers 13 residues. The DNA of the CDR3 is TGTGCCAGCAGCAGCAGGGGGAACACTGAAGCTTTCTTT. Protein sequence: CASSSRGNTEAFF.

The J gene is TRBJ1-2, the V gene TRBV5-6; D ambiguous. CDR1 and CDR2 from the germline V gene are SGHDT and YYEEEE. V dropped 4 bases and J dropped 12 bases, with 16 bases sitting between them. This CDR3 has 12 amino acids. CDR3 region: CASSVRVGGNTF. The CDR3, as DNA: TGTGCCAGCAGCGTGAGGGTAGGCGGAAACACCTTC. Together with reference TRBV5-6 and TRBJ1-2, the CDR3 gives the full variable domain: DAGVTQSPTHLIKTRGQQVTLRCSPKSGHDTVSWYQQALGQGPQFIFQYYEEEERQRGNFPDRFSGHQFPNYSSELNVNALLLGDSALYLCASSVRVGGNTFGSGTRLTVV.

This clone appeared a single time. The chain has TRBV4-2 and TRBJ1-2; D gene unclear. The V and J ends lost 0 bases and 0 bases respectively, with 11 bases between them. The germline V gene has CDR1 LGHNA and CDR2 YNFKEQ. CDR3 size: 16 residues. CDR3 loop: CASSQDGIDSNYGYTF. The CDR3 nucleotides read TGTGCCAGCAGCCAAGATGGCATAGACTCTAACTATGGCTACACCTTC.

V gene TRBV30 combines with J gene TRBJ1-3; D is possibly TRBD1 (5 bases). This CDR3 is 11 amino acids long. Per the germline V gene, CDR1 is GTSNPN and CDR2 is SVGIG (reference sequence). The V end was cut by 8 bases, the J end by 6 bases, with 11 bases between. This CDR3 is CAVARVNTIYF. As DNA, the CDR3 is TGTGCCGTTGCCAGGGTAAACACCATATATTTT. Full variable domain (remainder filled in from reference TRBV30 and TRBJ1-3): SQTIHQWPATLVQPVGSPLSLECTVEGTSNPNLYWYRQAAGRGLQLLFYSVGIGQISSEVPQNLSASRPQDRQFILSSKKLLLSDSGFYLCAVARVNTIYFGEGSWLTVV.

The chain is built from TRBV30 and TRBJ1-2; D possibly corresponds to TRBD1 (5 bases). The V end was cut by 7 bases, the J end by 2 bases, with 14 bases between. The CDR3 totals 13 residues. The germline CDR1 and CDR2 sequences are GTSNPN and SVGIG (reference sequence). CDR3 loop: CAFYLGGNYGYTF. CDR3 sequence (DNA): TGTGCCTTCTACCTCGGGGGGAACTATGGCTACACCTTC.

V usage is TRBV5-1 and J usage is TRBJ2-6; D uncertain. The CDR3 consists of 14 residues. The germline CDR1 and CDR2 sequences are SGHRS and YFSETQ. V lost 4 bases and J lost 0, with 5 bases in between. CDR3 protein: CASSLSSGANVLTF. In DNA, the CDR3 is TGCGCCAGCAGCCTAAGCTCTGGGGCCAACGTCCTGACTTTC.